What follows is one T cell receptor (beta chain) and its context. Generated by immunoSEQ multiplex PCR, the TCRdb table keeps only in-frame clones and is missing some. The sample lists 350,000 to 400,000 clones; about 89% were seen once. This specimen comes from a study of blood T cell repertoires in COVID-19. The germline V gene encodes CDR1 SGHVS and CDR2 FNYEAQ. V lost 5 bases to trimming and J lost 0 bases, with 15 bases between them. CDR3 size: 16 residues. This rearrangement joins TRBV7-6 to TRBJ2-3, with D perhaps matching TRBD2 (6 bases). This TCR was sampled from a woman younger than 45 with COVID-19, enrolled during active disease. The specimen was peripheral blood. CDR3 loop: CASSQSGLGSTDTQYF. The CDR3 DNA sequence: TGTGCCAGCAGCCAATCGGGACTTGGAAGCACAGATACGCAGTATTTT.